Listed below are T cell receptor beta chains from one sample, sequenced in a study of a mutant IDH1 vaccine in newly diagnosed glioma. These receptors' targets are unknown. Sequenced by immunoSEQ multiplex PCR; TCRdb stores in-frame clones only, minus some. The data contain about 28,000 clones, roughly 85% of them singletons. The sample here was PBMCs, taken from a glioma patient whose treatment included an IDH1 peptide vaccine. Receptors were obtained from a woman between 25 and 40 years old with glioma. Each CDR3 is given with its conserved first and last residue. A D gene is named only where the DNA matches it firmly. Clone size is given for some rows only: seen once, a few or many times, or a class if the clone is expanded.

j_call | v_call | clone_size | d_call | cdr3_nt | cdr3_aa
TRBJ1-4 | TRBV4-2 | NA | TRBD1 | TGTGCCAGCAGCCAATACACAGGGGGCGGAACTAATGAAAAACTGTTTTTT | CASSQYTGGGTNEKLFF
TRBJ2-7 | TRBV9 | NA | TRBD2 | TGTGCCAGCAGCGGACTAGCGGGGACCGACGAGCAGTACTTC | CASSGLAGTDEQYF
TRBJ2-7 | TRBV5-6 | once | NA | TGTGCCAGCAGCGGGAAGTACGAGCAGTACTTC | CASSGKYEQYF
TRBJ1-5 | TRBV18 | once | NA | TGTGCCAGCTCCCCCGGGTATAGCAATCAGCCCCAGCATTTT | CASSPGYSNQPQHF
TRBJ2-5 | TRBV7-9 | NA | NA | TGTGCCAGCAGCGGTACCACAACGGGCATCCAAGAGACCCAGTACTTC | CASSGTTTGIQETQYF
TRBJ2-2 | TRBV5-1 | NA | NA | TGCGCCAGCAGCTTGGGAGCTAGCACCGGGGAGCTGTTTTTT | CASSLGASTGELFF
TRBJ1-5 | TRBV5-6 | once | TRBD1 | TGTGCCAGCAGCGCCTGGGACAGGCCCTTCAATCAGCCCCAGCATTTT | CASSAWDRPFNQPQHF
TRBJ1-4 | TRBV18 | NA | NA | TGTGCCAGCTCACCCGGGACGCAAGCAACTAATGAAAAACTGTTTTTT | CASSPGTQATNEKLFF
TRBJ1-2 | TRBV23-1 | NA | NA | TGCGCCAGCAGTCTAAAAAGGGTCAAAGAGATATATGGCTACACCTTC | CASSLKRVKEIYGYTF
TRBJ2-3 | TRBV7-9 | NA | NA | TGTGCCAGCAGCCCCCAGGGTTGGAATACGCAGTATTTT | CASSPQGWNTQYF
TRBJ2-3 | TRBV30 | few | NA | TGTGCCTGGAGTCTAGGGACGGGGACGCAGTATTTT | CAWSLGTGTQYF
TRBJ1-5 | TRBV6-6 | once | NA | TGTGCCAGCAGTTACTGGGACGGGAATCAGCCCCAGCATTTT | CASSYWDGNQPQHF
TRBJ2-7 | TRBV4-2 | NA | TRBD2 | TGTGCCAGCAGCCAGGGTGAGCGGGGGGCCTACGAGCAGTACTTC | CASSQGERGAYEQYF
TRBJ1-2 | TRBV30 | NA | NA | TGTGCCTGGAGTGTAGGGCTGCAGCCCAACTATGGCTACACCTTC | CAWSVGLQPNYGYTF
TRBJ2-7 | TRBV18 | NA | NA | TGTGCCAGCTCACCTAAGAGCTCCTACGAGCAGTACTTC | CASSPKSSYEQYF
TRBJ2-3 | TRBV7-2 | NA | TRBD1 | TGTGCCAGCAGCCCTACCGGGACAGGGAGAGATACGCAGTATTTT | CASSPTGTGRDTQYF
TRBJ2-2 | TRBV2 | NA | NA | TGTGCCAGCAGGGAGTCCTACACCGGGGAGCTGTTTTTT | CASRESYTGELFF
TRBJ2-7 | TRBV5-1 | NA | NA | TGCGCCAGCAGCCCTGGGTTTGGATCCTACGAGCAGTACTTC | CASSPGFGSYEQYF
TRBJ1-2 | TRBV9 | once | TRBD1 | TGTGCCAGCAGCGTAAGGGGGCGAGGTGGCTACACCTTC | CASSVRGRGGYTF
TRBJ2-7 | TRBV21-1 | NA | NA | TGTGCCAGCGATAGGACAACCCACGAGCAGTACTTC | CASDRTTHEQYF
TRBJ1-5 | TRBV6-1 | NA | NA | TGTGCCAGCAGGAAAGGACAGAGCAATCAGCCCCAGCATTTT | CASRKGQSNQPQHF
TRBJ2-7 | TRBV20-1 | NA | NA | TGCAGCGCCGGGCGGTCCTACGAGCAGTACTTC | CSAGRSYEQYF
TRBJ1-1 | TRBV6-1 | few | TRBD1 | TGTGCCAGCAGCGGGAGGACAGGGCTGACTGAAGCTTTCTTT | CASSGRTGLTEAFF
TRBJ1-1 | TRBV7-9 | NA | TRBD1 | TGTGCCAGCAGTGAAACGGACAGGCGGAACACTGAAGCTTTCTTT | CASSETDRRNTEAFF
TRBJ2-7 | TRBV9 | NA | TRBD2 | TGTGCCAGCAGCCCGAAACCGACTAGCGGGGCCTTAGGCTACGAGCAGTACTTC | CASSPKPTSGALGYEQYF
TRBJ2-1 | TRBV9 | NA | NA | TGTGCCAGCAGCGTAGAAGTCTACAATGAGCAGTTCTTC | CASSVEVYNEQFF
TRBJ1-2 | TRBV2 | NA | TRBD1 | TGTGCCAGCAGTCAGGGACAGTCGAACTATGGCTACACCTTC | CASSQGQSNYGYTF
TRBJ1-2 | TRBV5-1 | once | NA | TGCGCCAGCAGGACGGAGGGGGATAGCTATGGCTACACCTTC | CASRTEGDSYGYTF
TRBJ1-6 | TRBV5-1 | NA | TRBD1 | TGCGCCAGCAGCTCGCCCGGGACAGGGTCACCCCTCCACTTT | CASSSPGTGSPLHF
TRBJ1-2 | TRBV4-1 | once | TRBD1 | TGCGCCAGCAGCCAGGGACAGGGGGCGGGTGGCTACACCTTC | CASSQGQGAGGYTF
TRBJ1-2 | TRBV5-1 | once | NA | TGCGCCAGCAGCATCTCCGGGACGGAGTATGGCTACACCTTC | CASSISGTEYGYTF
TRBJ1-4 | TRBV5-1 | NA | NA | TGCGCCAGCAGCCCAGGCGTAGGTTGGGGTAATGAAAAACTGTTTTTT | CASSPGVGWGNEKLFF
TRBJ1-2 | TRBV7-9 | NA | NA | TGTGCCAGCAGCTTAAGAGGGAGCTATGGCTACACCTTC | CASSLRGSYGYTF
TRBJ1-2 | TRBV19 | few | TRBD1 | TGTGCCAGTATTGGGACAGGGGGCGGCTATGGCTACACCTTC | CASIGTGGGYGYTF
TRBJ1-6 | TRBV6-4 | NA | NA | TGTGCCAGCAGTCTTCAGGGGTATAATTCACCCCTCCACTTT | CASSLQGYNSPLHF
TRBJ2-3 | TRBV7-2 | NA | NA | TGTGCCAGCAGGGTAGCAGGAGATACGCAGTATTTT | CASRVAGDTQYF
TRBJ1-1 | TRBV6-1 | NA | NA | TGTGCCAGCACCGCGGGGATCGGGGCCACTGAAGCTTTCTTT | CASTAGIGATEAFF
TRBJ1-4 | TRBV12-5 | NA | TRBD1 | TGTGCTAGTGGTTTGGTGGGGGCAGGGGGCGCTTCATTGGGAAAACTGTTTTTT | CASGLVGAGGASLGKLFF
TRBJ2-5 | TRBV10-3 | NA | TRBD1 | TGTGCCATCAGTGAGGGGCAACAGGGGATTAAAGAGACCCAGTACTTC | CAISEGQQGIKETQYF
TRBJ1-1 | TRBV25-1 | NA | NA | TGTGCCAGCAGTACAACTGGGCACCGAGGGGCAGCTTTCTTT | CASSTTGHRGAAFF
TRBJ2-7 | TRBV30 | NA | NA | TGTGCCTGTGGTCAGGAAATCTCCTACGAGCAGTACTTC | CACGQEISYEQYF
TRBJ1-5 | TRBV27 | NA | NA | TGTGCCAGCAGTTTAAGGGGAGGGCAGATCAATCAGCCCCAGCATTTT | CASSLRGGQINQPQHF
TRBJ2-7 | TRBV5-6 | NA | NA | TGTGCCAGCAGCTGGGGAACAGGGTCGGGCGAGCAGTACTTC | CASSWGTGSGEQYF
TRBJ1-1 | TRBV27 | NA | NA | TGTGCCAGCAGTTTAAGGGGTATGAACACTGAAGCTTTCTTT | CASSLRGMNTEAFF
TRBJ1-2 | TRBV7-9 | NA | NA | TGTGCCAGCAGCTCGGACGGTTATGGCTACACCTTC | CASSSDGYGYTF
TRBJ2-7 | TRBV6-5 | NA | NA | TGTGCCAGCAGTTGGGGCGGCGAGCAGTACTTC | CASSWGGEQYF